The clone carrying this T cell receptor beta chain was seen at least ten times. As yet, its antigen is unknown. Construction of TCR beta libraries relied on iRepertoire HTBI primers and on Arm-PCR targeting CDR3 regions. TCRdb called the multiplex PCR reads again in MiXCR, with one record for every CDR3 protein. The data contain roughly 500,000 distinct CDR3 sequences, about 12% of them seen just once; the ten biggest clones take up around 10%. Time point in this sample: newly diagnosed GD, antithyroid drugs for less than 3 months. The TCR library was made from RNA that had been extracted from PBMCs in TRIzol. This CDR3 is 16 amino acids long. CDR1 and CDR2 (germline): DFQATT, SNEGSKA (reference sequence). V was trimmed by 0 bases and J by 6 bases, leaving 21 bases between them. The data are from a study of regulatory T cells in long-lasting Graves disease. Study-wide results and limits: Repertoires from persistent disease leaned toward TRBV28, TRBJ1-2 and TRBJ2-5.

The same data also contributed to another study, on T cells in Graves' hyperthyroidism and ophthalmopathy.

The sequencing used peripheral blood mononuclear cells (PBMCs), collected at new diagnosis, from a patient treated with antithyroid drugs. This clonotype was sampled from a woman aged 25-40 years with Graves disease. The chain is built from TRBV20-1 and TRBJ2-7, with D tentatively TRBD1 (6 bases). CDR3 sequence (DNA): TGCAGTGCTAGAGAGCGTTACAGGGAAGGGGGTAGCGAGCAGTACTTC. It codes for CSARERYREGGSEQYF.